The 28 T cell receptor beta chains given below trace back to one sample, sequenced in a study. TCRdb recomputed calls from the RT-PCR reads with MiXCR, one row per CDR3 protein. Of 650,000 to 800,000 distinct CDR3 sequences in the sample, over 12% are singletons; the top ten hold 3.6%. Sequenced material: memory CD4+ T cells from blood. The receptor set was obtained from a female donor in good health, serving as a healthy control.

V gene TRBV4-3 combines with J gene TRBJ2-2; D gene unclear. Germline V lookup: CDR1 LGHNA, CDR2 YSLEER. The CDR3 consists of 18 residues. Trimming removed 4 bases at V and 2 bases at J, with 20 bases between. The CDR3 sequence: CASSREYIRQENTGELFF. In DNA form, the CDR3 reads TGCGCCAGCAGCCGCGAATACATACGCCAGGAAAACACCGGGGAGCTGTTTTTT.

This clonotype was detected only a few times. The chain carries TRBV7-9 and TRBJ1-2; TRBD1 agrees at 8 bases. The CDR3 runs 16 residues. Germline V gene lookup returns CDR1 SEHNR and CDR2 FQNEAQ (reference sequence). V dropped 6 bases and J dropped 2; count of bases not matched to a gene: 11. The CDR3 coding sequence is TGTGCCAGCAGACACAAACCGGGACAGGCGAACTATGGCTACACCTTC. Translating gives CASRHKPGQANYGYTF. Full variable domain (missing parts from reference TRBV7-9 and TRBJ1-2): DTGVSQNPRHKITKRGQNVTFRCDPISEHNRLYWYRQTLGQGPEFLTYFQNEAQLEKSRLLSDRFSAERPKGSFSTLEIQRTEQGDSAMYLCASRHKPGQANYGYTFGSGTRLTVV.

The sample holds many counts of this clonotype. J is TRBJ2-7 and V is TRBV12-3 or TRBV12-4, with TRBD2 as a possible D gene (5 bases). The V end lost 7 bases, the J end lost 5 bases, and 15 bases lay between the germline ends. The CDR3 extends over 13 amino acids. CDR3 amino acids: CASNPGITHEQYF. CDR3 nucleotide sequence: TGTGCCAGCAACCCCGGGATCACCCACGAGCAGTACTTC.

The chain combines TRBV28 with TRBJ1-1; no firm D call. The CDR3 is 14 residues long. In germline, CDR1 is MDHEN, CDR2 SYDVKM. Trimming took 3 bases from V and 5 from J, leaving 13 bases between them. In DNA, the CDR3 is TGTGCCAGCAGTTTGGTTATGGAGAGGACTGAAGCTTTCTTT. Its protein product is CASSLVMERTEAFF. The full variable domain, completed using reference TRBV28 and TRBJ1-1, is DVKVTQSSRYLVKRTGEKVFLECVQDMDHENMFWYRQDPGLGLRLIYFSYDVKMKEKGDIPEGYSVSREKKERFSLILESASTNQTSMYLCASSLVMERTEAFFGQGTRLTVV.

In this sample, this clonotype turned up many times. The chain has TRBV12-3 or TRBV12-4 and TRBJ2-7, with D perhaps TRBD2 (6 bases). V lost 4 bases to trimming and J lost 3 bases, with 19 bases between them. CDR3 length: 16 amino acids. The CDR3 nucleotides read TGTGCCAGCAGTTCTCCCCCAGGGCGGGGAGGCTACGAGCAGTACTTC. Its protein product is CASSSPPGRGGYEQYF.

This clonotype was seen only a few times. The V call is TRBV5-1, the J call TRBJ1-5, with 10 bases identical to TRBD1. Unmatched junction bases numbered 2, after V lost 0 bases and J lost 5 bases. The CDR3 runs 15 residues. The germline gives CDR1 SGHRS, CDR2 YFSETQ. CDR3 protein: CASSLETGGDQPQHF. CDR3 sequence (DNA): TGCGCCAGCAGCTTGGAGACAGGGGGCGATCAGCCCCAGCATTTT.

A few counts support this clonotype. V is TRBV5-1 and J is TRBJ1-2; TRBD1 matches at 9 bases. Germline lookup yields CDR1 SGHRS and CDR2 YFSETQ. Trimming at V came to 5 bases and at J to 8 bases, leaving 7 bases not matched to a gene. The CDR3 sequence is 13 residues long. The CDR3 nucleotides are TGCGCCAGCAGTTCGGACAGGGGTAACGGCTACACCTTC. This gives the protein CASSSDRGNGYTF.

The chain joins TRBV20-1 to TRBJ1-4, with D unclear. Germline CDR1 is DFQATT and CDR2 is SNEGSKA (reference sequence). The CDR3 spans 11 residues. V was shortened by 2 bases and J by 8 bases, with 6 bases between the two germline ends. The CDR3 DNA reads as TGCAGTGCTAGAACCAAAGAAAAACTGTTTTTT. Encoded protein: CSARTKEKLFF.

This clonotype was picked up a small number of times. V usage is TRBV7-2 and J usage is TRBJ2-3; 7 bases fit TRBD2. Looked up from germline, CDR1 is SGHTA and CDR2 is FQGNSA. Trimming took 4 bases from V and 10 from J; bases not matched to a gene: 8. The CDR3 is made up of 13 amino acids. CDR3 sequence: CASSSLGLAAQYF. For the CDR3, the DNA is TGTGCCAGCAGCTCCCTCGGGCTAGCGGCGCAGTATTTT.

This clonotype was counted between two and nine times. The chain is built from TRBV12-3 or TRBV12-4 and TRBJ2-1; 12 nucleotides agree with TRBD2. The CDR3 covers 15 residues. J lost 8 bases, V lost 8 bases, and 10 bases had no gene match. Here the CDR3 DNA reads TGTGCCAGCTCGGCTAGCGGGAGGGCCGTAGATGAGCAGTTCTTC. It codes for CASSASGRAVDEQFF.

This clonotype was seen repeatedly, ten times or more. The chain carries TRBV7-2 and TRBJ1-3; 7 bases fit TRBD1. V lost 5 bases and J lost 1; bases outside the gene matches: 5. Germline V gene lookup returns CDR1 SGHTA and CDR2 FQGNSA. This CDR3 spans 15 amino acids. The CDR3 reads CASSVSGGSGNTIYF. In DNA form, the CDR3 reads TGTGCCAGCAGCGTCTCAGGGGGGTCTGGAAACACCATATATTTT.

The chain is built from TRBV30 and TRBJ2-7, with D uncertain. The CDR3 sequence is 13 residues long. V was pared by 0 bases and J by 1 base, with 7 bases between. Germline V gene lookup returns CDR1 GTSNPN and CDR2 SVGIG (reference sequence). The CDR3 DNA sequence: TGTGCCTGGAGTGTACACAAGTCCTACGAGCAGTACTTC. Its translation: CAWSVHKSYEQYF.

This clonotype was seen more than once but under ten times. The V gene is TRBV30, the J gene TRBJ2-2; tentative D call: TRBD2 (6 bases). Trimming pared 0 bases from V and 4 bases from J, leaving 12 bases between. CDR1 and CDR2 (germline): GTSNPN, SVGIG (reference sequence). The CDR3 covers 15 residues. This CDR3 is CAWSVGGAATGELFF. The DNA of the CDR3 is TGTGCCTGGAGTGTAGGAGGGGCGGCCACCGGGGAGCTGTTTTTT.

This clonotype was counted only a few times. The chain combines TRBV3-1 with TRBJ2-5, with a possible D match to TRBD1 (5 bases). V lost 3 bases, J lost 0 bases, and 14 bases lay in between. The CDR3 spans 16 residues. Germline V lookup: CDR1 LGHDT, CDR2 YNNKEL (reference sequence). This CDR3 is CASSQRRTDNQETQYF. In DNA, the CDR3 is TGTGCCAGCAGCCAGCGAAGGACGGACAACCAAGAGACCCAGTACTTC.

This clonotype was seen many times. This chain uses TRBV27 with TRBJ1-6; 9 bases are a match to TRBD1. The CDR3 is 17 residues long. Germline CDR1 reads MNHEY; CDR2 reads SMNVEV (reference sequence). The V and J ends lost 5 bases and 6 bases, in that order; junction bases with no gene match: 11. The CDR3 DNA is TGTGCCAGCAGTCTCGGACAGGGGAATGTTGGTAATTCACCCCTCCACTTT. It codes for CASSLGQGNVGNSPLHF.

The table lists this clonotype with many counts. CDR3 sequence (DNA): TGCAGTGCTAGACTACAGGGGCCAGATACGCAGTATTTT. It yields the protein CSARLQGPDTQYF. This chain joins TRBV20-1 and TRBJ2-3, with 7 nucleotides matching TRBD1. This CDR3 has 13 residues. Per germline, CDR1 DFQATT and CDR2 SNEGSKA (reference sequence). V lost 2 bases to trimming and J lost 4 bases; unmatched junction nucleotides: 3.

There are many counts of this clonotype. The CDR3 protein is CASSDPPQGGYTF. The CDR3 DNA reads as TGTGCCAGCAGTGATCCACCCCAGGGTGGCTACACCTTC. This chain links TRBV2 with TRBJ1-2, with D possibly TRBD1 on 5 matching bases. Germline loops: CDR1 SNHLY, CDR2 FYNNEI. Trimming stripped 3 bases from V and 7 bases from J, with 12 bases between. The CDR3 is 13 amino acids.

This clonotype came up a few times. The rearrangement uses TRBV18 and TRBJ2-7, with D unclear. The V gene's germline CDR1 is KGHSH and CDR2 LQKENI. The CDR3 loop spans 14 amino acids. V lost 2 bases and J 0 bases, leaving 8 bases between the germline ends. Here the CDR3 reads CASSPITGSYEQYF. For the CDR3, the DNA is TGTGCCAGCTCACCAATCACGGGCTCCTACGAGCAGTACTTC.

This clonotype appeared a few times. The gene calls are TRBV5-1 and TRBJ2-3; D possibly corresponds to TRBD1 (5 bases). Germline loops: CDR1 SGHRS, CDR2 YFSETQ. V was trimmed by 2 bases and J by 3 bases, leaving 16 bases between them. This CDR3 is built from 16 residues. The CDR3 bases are TGCGCCAGCAGCTTTAGACAGTTTTGGGGAACAGATACGCAGTATTTT. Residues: CASSFRQFWGTDTQYF. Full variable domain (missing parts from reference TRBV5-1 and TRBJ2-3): KAGVTQTPRYLIKTRGQQVTLSCSPISGHRSVSWYQQTPGQGLQFLFEYFSETQRNKGNFPGRFSGRQFSNSRSEMNVSTLELGDSALYLCASSFRQFWGTDTQYFGPGTRLTVL.

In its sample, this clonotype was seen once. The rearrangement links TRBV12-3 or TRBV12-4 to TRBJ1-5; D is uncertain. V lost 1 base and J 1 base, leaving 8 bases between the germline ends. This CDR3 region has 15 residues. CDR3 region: CASSLGSASNQPQHF. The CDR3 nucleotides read TGTGCCAGCAGTTTAGGTTCAGCCAGCAATCAGCCCCAGCATTTT.

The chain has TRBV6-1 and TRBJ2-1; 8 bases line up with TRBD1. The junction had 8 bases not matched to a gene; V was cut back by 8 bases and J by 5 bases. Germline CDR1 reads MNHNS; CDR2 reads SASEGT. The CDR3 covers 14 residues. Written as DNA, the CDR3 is TGTGCCAGCGCACAGGGGGATTATCACAATGAGCAGTTCTTC. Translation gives CASAQGDYHNEQFF.

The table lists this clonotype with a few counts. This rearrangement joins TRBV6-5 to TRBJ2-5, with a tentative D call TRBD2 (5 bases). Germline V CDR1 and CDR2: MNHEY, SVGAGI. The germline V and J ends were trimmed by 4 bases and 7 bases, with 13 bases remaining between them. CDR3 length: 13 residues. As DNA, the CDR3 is TGTGCCAGCAGTTCCCCTGGGAGTGGGACCCAGTACTTC. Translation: CASSSPGSGTQYF.

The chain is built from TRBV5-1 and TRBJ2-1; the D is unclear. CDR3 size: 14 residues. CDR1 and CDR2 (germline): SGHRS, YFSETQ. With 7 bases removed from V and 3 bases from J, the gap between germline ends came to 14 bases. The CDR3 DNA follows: TGCGCCAGCCGAGCTGCCCTCGTCTACAATGAGCAGTTCTTC. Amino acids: CASRAALVYNEQFF.

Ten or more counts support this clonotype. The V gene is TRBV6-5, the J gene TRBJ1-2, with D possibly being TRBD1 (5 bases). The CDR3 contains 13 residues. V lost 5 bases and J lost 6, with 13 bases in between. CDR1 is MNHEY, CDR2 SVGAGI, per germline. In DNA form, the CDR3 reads TGTGCCAGCAGTCCCTTGGGGCAGGATGGCTACACCTTC. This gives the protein CASSPLGQDGYTF.

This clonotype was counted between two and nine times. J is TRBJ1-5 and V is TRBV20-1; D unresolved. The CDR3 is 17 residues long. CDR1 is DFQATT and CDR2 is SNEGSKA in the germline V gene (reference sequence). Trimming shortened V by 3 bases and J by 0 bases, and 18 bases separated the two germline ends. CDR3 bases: TGCAGTGCTAGCGGGAGTGGACGGAAGAATAGCAATCAGCCCCAGCATTTT. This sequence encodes CSASGSGRKNSNQPQHF.

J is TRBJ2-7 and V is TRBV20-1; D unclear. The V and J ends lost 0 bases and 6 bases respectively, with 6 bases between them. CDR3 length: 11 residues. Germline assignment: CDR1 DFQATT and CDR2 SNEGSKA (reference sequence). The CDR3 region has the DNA TGCAGTGCTAGAGACATACTCGAGCAGTACTTC. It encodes CSARDILEQYF.

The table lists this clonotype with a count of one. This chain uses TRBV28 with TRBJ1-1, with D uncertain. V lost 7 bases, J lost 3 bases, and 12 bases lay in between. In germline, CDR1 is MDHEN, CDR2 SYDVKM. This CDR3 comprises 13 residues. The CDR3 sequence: CASTREGYTEAFF. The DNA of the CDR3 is TGTGCCAGCACCAGAGAAGGGTACACTGAAGCTTTCTTT. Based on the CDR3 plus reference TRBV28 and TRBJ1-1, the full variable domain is DVKVTQSSRYLVKRTGEKVFLECVQDMDHENMFWYRQDPGLGLRLIYFSYDVKMKEKGDIPEGYSVSREKKERFSLILESASTNQTSMYLCASTREGYTEAFFGQGTRLTVV.

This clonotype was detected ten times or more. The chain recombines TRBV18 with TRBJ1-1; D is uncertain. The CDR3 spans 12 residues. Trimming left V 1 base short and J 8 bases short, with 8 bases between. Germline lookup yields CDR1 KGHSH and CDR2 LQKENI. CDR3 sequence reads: CASSPRETEAFF. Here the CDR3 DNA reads TGTGCCAGCTCACCACGAGAGACAGAAGCTTTCTTT.